A selection of T cell receptor beta chains follows, all from one sample in a study of identical twins. Each CDR3 protein is one row after TCRdb ran MiXCR on the 5' RACE reads. The sample carries around 670,000 distinct CDR3 sequences, 5.5% to 6.5% recorded once. Material for sequencing was naive T cells sorted from blood. These receptors all stem from a young man in good health. CDR3s leave out the opening cysteine and the closing phenylalanine or tryptophan. Clone size is given for some rows only: seen once, a few or many times, or a class if the clone is expanded.

J | V | size | CDR3
TRBJ2-5 | TRBV29-1 | many | SVGGLQRVETQY
TRBJ2-3 | TRBV25-1 | few | ASSEPIIDTQY
TRBJ2-2 | TRBV20-1 | NA | SARDPTNTGELF
TRBJ2-1 | TRBV12-3/TRBV12-4 | many | ASRDRASLSYNEQF
TRBJ2-1 | TRBV7-7 | NA | ASSPRTGGAVGNEQF
TRBJ2-5 | TRBV7-2 | many | ASSSQSGGRETQY
TRBJ1-5 | TRBV5-1 | many | ASSLDGDIGQPQH
TRBJ2-4 | TRBV5-1 | NA | ASSLDRGREGKNIQY
TRBJ2-7 | TRBV4-3 | many | ASSQDAGTSYEQY
TRBJ1-3 | TRBV5-6 | many | ASSFVAGMKNTIY
TRBJ1-5 | TRBV12-3/TRBV12-4 | few | ASSFLKGGQPQH
TRBJ2-1 | TRBV19 | NA | ASASGLLNEQF
TRBJ2-7 | TRBV7-9 | many | ASSLTAGTGSYEQY
TRBJ1-5 | TRBV6-1 | many | ASSEAGPNQPQH
TRBJ2-1 | TRBV7-2 | NA | ASSLAPPISSYNEQF
TRBJ2-1 | TRBV10-3 | many | AIRGQDTPYNEQF
TRBJ2-1 | TRBV27 | many | ASRLAGSSYNEQF
TRBJ2-3 | TRBV29-1 | NA | SVEDLTGPTDTQY
TRBJ2-1 | TRBV11-2 | many | ASSLLAGVSEQF
TRBJ2-4 | TRBV28 | many | ANRTGWS
TRBJ2-1 | TRBV21-1 | NA | ASKGGNSF
TRBJ1-5 | TRBV21-1 | many | AIAGGAEHQPQH
TRBJ2-1 | TRBV27 | many | ASSLGTSANEQF
TRBJ2-1 | TRBV12-3/TRBV12-4 | few | ASSFSVGEQF
TRBJ1-2 | TRBV11-2 | many | ASSLVTDNYGYT
TRBJ2-5 | TRBV7-8 | few | ASSFRPGQGRQETQY
TRBJ2-3 | TRBV28 | many | ASSLHRDTPSRDTQY
TRBJ2-2 | TRBV2 | many | ASSKGGTVSGELF
TRBJ1-1 | TRBV15 | few | ATSRDRAGAEAF
TRBJ1-2 | TRBV5-1 | NA | ASSSYPTGYGYT
TRBJ2-3 | TRBV9 | many | ASSVRQETDTQY
TRBJ2-1 | TRBV29-1 | many | SVGGTENSYNEQF
TRBJ2-2 | TRBV12-3/TRBV12-4 | NA | AKPPGLSTGELF
TRBJ2-3 | TRBV29-1 | NA | SVTGVSNTDTQY
TRBJ1-1 | TRBV29-1 | few | SVGYGTGGMNTEAF
TRBJ2-3 | TRBV28 | many | ASRDGGGITDTQY
TRBJ1-5 | TRBV6-2/TRBV6-3 | many | ASSYVIEGYQPQH
TRBJ2-1 | TRBV25-1 | few | ASSEGGREGVVWQF
TRBJ2-1 | TRBV7-9 | few | ASSHGTLKQF
TRBJ2-1 | TRBV11-2 | many | ASSSSPNRVRSYNEQF
TRBJ2-3 | TRBV4-2 | many | ASSQEAGGAADTQY
TRBJ1-1 | TRBV20-1 | NA | SARRGLTEAF
TRBJ2-4 | TRBV5-1 | many | ASSSGQTLAKNIQY
TRBJ2-1 | TRBV7-9 | few | ASSHSGKRVRTYNEQF
TRBJ2-7 | TRBV5-1 | many | ASKSPGTNEQY
TRBJ2-7 | TRBV7-8 | few | ASSLLLLAEGSYEQY